Each of the 23 T cell receptor beta chains below was sequenced from the same sample in a study of T cells in Graves' hyperthyroidism and ophthalmopathy. The TCR beta CDR3 regions underwent amplification using RNA transcripts as the source. The HTBI set primed first-round TCR CDR3 RT-PCR. Each CDR3 protein is one row after TCRdb ran MiXCR on the multiplex PCR reads. The repertoire holds 350,000 to 400,000 distinct CDR3 sequences, with 15% as singletons. Sequenced sample: blood. The receptors stem from a woman in her thirties with Graves' hyperthyroidism.

This clonotype showed up many times. The J gene is TRBJ2-1, the V gene TRBV10-3; weak D call: TRBD2 (5 bases). From germline, CDR1 is ENHRY and CDR2 SYGVKD. V lost 3 bases and J lost 8, with 11 bases in between. CDR3 length: 13 residues. CDR3 DNA: TGTGCCATCAGTGACTCTAGCTCCTATGAGCAGTTCTTC. Amino acid sequence: CAISDSSSYEQFF.

This clonotype has only a few counts. The chain combines TRBV20-1 with TRBJ2-2; TRBD1 matches 10 bases. The CDR3 extends over 14 amino acids. V lost 2 bases, J lost 4 bases, and 1 base stayed unmatched. Germline V gene data show CDR1 as DFQATT and CDR2 as SNEGSKA (reference sequence). The CDR3: CSARRQGATGELFF. For the CDR3, the DNA is TGCAGTGCTAGAAGACAGGGGGCCACCGGGGAGCTGTTTTTT.

There are many counts of this clonotype. The chain couples TRBV28 to TRBJ1-2; D is uncertain. Deletions cut 3 bases from V and 3 bases from J, with 5 bases between. Germline CDR1 reads MDHEN; CDR2 reads SYDVKM. This CDR3 is built from 12 residues. This chain's CDR3 is CASSFRDYGYTF. CDR3 sequence (DNA): TGTGCCAGCAGTTTTCGGGACTATGGCTACACCTTC.

The sample holds a few counts of this clonotype. The rearrangement links TRBV20-1 to TRBJ2-1; no reliable D call. Germline CDR1 DFQATT, CDR2 SNEGSKA (reference sequence). V was cut by 6 bases and J by 0 bases, with 12 bases left in between. CDR3 size: 14 residues. The CDR3 protein is CSARTPNSYNEQFF. In DNA form, the CDR3 reads TGCAGTGCCCGGACCCCGAACTCCTACAATGAGCAGTTCTTC.

This clonotype turned up a few times. The CDR3 loop is CAAGQLNTGELFF. The CDR3 DNA follows: TGTGCCGCGGGCCAGTTGAACACCGGGGAGCTGTTTTTT. V gene TRBV6-1 combines with J gene TRBJ2-2, with D possibly matching TRBD2 (5 bases). This CDR3 is built from 13 residues. The V end lost 11 bases, the J end lost 1 base, and 11 bases lay between the germline ends. Looked up from germline, CDR1 is MNHNS and CDR2 is SASEGT.

This clonotype was seen at least ten times. The chain couples TRBV29-1 to TRBJ2-7; no clear D. In germline, CDR1 is SQVTM, CDR2 ANQGSEA. This CDR3 has 12 residues. V gave up 4 bases and J gave up 0 bases, with 7 bases separating them. The CDR3 nucleotides are TGCAGCGTTGCTACGGACTCCTACGAGCAGTACTTC. It specifies CSVATDSYEQYF.

The chain recombines TRBV7-9 with TRBJ1-1; TRBD1 aligns across 8 bases. V shed 6 bases and J 6 bases; nucleotides not matched to a gene: 6. The CDR3 has 13 residues. The germline gives CDR1 SEHNR, CDR2 FQNEAQ (reference sequence). DNA of the CDR3: TGTGCCAGCAGACTTGACAGGGGCTCTGAAGCTTTCTTT. This encodes CASRLDRGSEAFF.

This clonotype was observed at least ten times. The chain combines TRBV2 with TRBJ2-5; 14 nucleotides match TRBD2. The CDR3 is 15 residues long. Looked up from germline, CDR1 is SNHLY and CDR2 is FYNNEI. V trimming: 8 bases; J trimming: 5 bases; junction bases outside the gene matches: 7. The CDR3 coding sequence is TGTGCCAGCCTAGGGACTAGCGGGAGCTCGGAGACCCAGTACTTC. It codes for CASLGTSGSSETQYF.

This clonotype was detected ten times or more. The chain carries TRBV27 and TRBJ1-1, with TRBD1 identical over 10 bases. Trimming took 4 bases from V and 4 from J; bases not matched to a gene: 6. This CDR3 contains 15 residues. The germline V gene has CDR1 MNHEY and CDR2 SMNVEV (reference sequence). The CDR3 reads CASSYTDRGSTEAFF. The CDR3 DNA is TGTGCCAGCAGTTATACGGACAGGGGGAGCACTGAAGCTTTCTTT.

The chain is built from TRBV5-1 and TRBJ2-3; D gene ambiguous. This CDR3 has 14 residues. From germline, CDR1 is SGHRS and CDR2 YFSETQ. The germline V and J ends were trimmed by 5 bases and 4 bases, with 14 bases remaining between them. CDR3 residues: CASSPHPVPDTQYF. The CDR3 region has the DNA TGCGCCAGCAGTCCTCACCCAGTTCCAGATACGCAGTATTTT.

The table lists this clonotype with many counts. V and J are TRBV30 and TRBJ2-5; D perhaps matches TRBD1 (6 bases). The germline CDR1 and CDR2 sequences are GTSNPN and SVGIG (reference sequence). There are 12 residues in the CDR3. V was pared by 3 bases and J by 5 bases, with 10 bases between. The CDR3 region has the DNA TGTGCCTGGAGCGGGCAGGGGGAGACCCAGTACTTC. Amino acid sequence: CAWSGQGETQYF.

This clonotype showed up just a few times. The J gene is TRBJ2-1, the V gene TRBV18; weak D call: TRBD1 (6 bases). With 8 bases removed from V and 8 bases from J, the gap between germline ends came to 22 bases. The CDR3 spans 15 residues. The germline V gene encodes CDR1 KGHSH and CDR2 LQKENI. The CDR3 loop is CASIAGTKGVDEQFF. The CDR3 DNA is TGTGCCAGCATCGCCGGGACAAAGGGGGTAGATGAGCAGTTCTTC.

This clonotype showed up many times. The chain carries TRBV7-9 and TRBJ2-3; 8 nucleotides match TRBD1. The germline CDR1 and CDR2 sequences are SEHNR and FQNEAQ (reference sequence). V lost 4 bases, J lost 4 bases, and 7 bases stayed unmatched. The CDR3 is 15 residues long. This CDR3 reads CASSSSGGRADTQYF. In DNA, the CDR3 is TGTGCCAGCAGCTCGTCAGGGGGCCGCGCAGATACGCAGTATTTT. Looking up the rest from reference TRBV7-9 and TRBJ2-3 gives the full variable domain: DTGVSQNPRHKITKRGQNVTFRCDPISEHNRLYWYRQTLGQGPEFLTYFQNEAQLEKSRLLSDRFSAERPKGSFSTLEIQRTEQGDSAMYLCASSSSGGRADTQYFGPGTRLTVL.

V is TRBV10-1 and J is TRBJ2-3, with D perhaps given as TRBD1 or TRBD2 (5 bases each). V was shortened by 4 bases and J by 0 bases, with 20 bases between the two germline ends. This CDR3 region has 18 residues. In germline, CDR1 is WNHNN, CDR2 SYGVQD (reference sequence). As DNA, the CDR3 is TGCGCCAGCAGTGGGGAGCGGTTGGGGGTTCTCAGCACAGATACGCAGTATTTT. It specifies CASSGERLGVLSTDTQYF.

This sequence joins TRBV7-2 and TRBJ2-5; 7 bases line up with TRBD2. Unmatched junction bases numbered 15, after V lost 0 bases and J lost 5 bases. The CDR3 is 18 amino acids. Germline CDR1 SGHTA, CDR2 FQGNSA. CDR3 region: CASSLALTRGDVGETQYF. CDR3 in DNA: TGTGCCAGCAGCTTAGCCCTGACTCGGGGGGATGTCGGGGAGACCCAGTACTTC. The whole variable domain, remainder taken from reference TRBV7-2 and TRBJ2-5, is GAGVSQSPSNKVTEKGKDVELRCDPISGHTALYWYRQSLGQGLEFLIYFQGNSAPDKSGLPSDRFSAERTGGSVSTLTIQRTQQEDSAVYLCASSLALTRGDVGETQYFGPGTRLLVL.

This clonotype was detected only a few times. The CDR3 loop is CASTYRGAGANVLTF. CDR3 nucleotides: TGTGCCAGCACCTATAGGGGGGCTGGGGCCAACGTCCTGACTTTC. V usage is TRBV6-1 and J usage is TRBJ2-6; either TRBD1 or TRBD2 may supply D (6 bases each). Germline V gene data show CDR1 as MNHNS and CDR2 as SASEGT. CDR3 size: 15 residues. V was pared by 7 bases and J by 2 bases, with 12 bases between.

Many counts were recorded for this clonotype. The chain couples TRBV20-1 to TRBJ2-3, with D tentatively TRBD1 (7 bases). V lost 7 bases and J lost 6, with 20 bases in between. Per the germline V gene, CDR1 is DFQATT and CDR2 is SNEGSKA (reference sequence). There are 14 residues in the CDR3. CDR3 sequence: CSVPDRRGGDTQYF. DNA for the CDR3: TGCAGTGTCCCGGACAGGCGGGGTGGTGATACGCAGTATTTT.

Many counts were recorded for this clonotype. The rearrangement links TRBV7-2 to TRBJ2-1; TRBD2 agrees at 8 bases. CDR3 length: 15 residues. Per germline, CDR1 SGHTA and CDR2 FQGNSA. The V gene end was trimmed by 1 base and the J gene end by 12 bases; junction bases not matched to a gene: 11. The DNA of the CDR3 is TGTGCCAGCAGCTTAGGGGTAGCGGGGCAGAAGCGGCAGTTCTTC. The encoded protein is CASSLGVAGQKRQFF.

Ten or more counts support this clonotype. The chain combines TRBV3-1 with TRBJ2-1; D is perhaps TRBD1 or TRBD2 (5 bases each). Trimming pared 4 bases from V and 0 bases from J, leaving 13 bases between. The length of the CDR3 is 16 residues. Germline CDR1 and CDR2: LGHDT and YNNKEL (reference sequence). CDR3 coding DNA: TGTGCCAGCAGCCTCTGGGGGAGTTCCTCCTACAATGAGCAGTTCTTC. It codes for CASSLWGSSSYNEQFF.

The table lists this clonotype with a few counts. The CDR3 loop is CASSLAFSYEQYF. The CDR3 nucleotides are TGCGCCAGCAGCTTGGCTTTCTCCTACGAGCAGTACTTC. The chain combines TRBV5-1 with TRBJ2-7, with D unresolved. This CDR3 has 13 residues. Trimming pared 0 bases from V and 0 bases from J, leaving 4 bases between. Germline CDR1 reads SGHRS; CDR2 reads YFSETQ.

The chain has TRBV5-4 and TRBJ1-1, with D possibly matching TRBD1 (5 bases). Germline loops: CDR1 SGHNT, CDR2 YYREEE (reference sequence). V was pared by 4 bases and J by 5 bases, with 15 bases between. The CDR3 loop spans 14 amino acids. The CDR3 DNA reads TGTGCCAGCAGCCCAAATCTAGGGGTAACTGAAGCTTTCTTT. It codes for CASSPNLGVTEAFF.

This clonotype showed up many times. V usage is TRBV6-6 and J usage is TRBJ2-1, with a weak D call TRBD2 (6 bases). Germline values: CDR1 MNHNY, CDR2 SVGAGI (reference sequence). V lost 0 bases, J lost 3 bases, and 12 bases lay in between. This CDR3 contains 16 residues. The CDR3 loop is CASSYSFPAGYNEQFF. CDR3 in DNA: TGTGCCAGCAGTTACTCGTTTCCAGCGGGCTACAATGAGCAGTTCTTC.

The sample holds many counts of this clonotype. The J gene is TRBJ1-2, the V gene TRBV10-2; 7 bases fit TRBD1. Germline trimming cut 3 bases from V and 4 bases from J; bases unmatched to any gene: 11. CDR1 WSHSY and CDR2 SAAADI come from the germline V gene. There are 16 residues in the CDR3. The CDR3 DNA reads TGCGCCAGCAGTGATTCCGGGACAGAGGTTGCCTATGGCTACACCTTC. Protein sequence: CASSDSGTEVAYGYTF.